The 11 T cell receptor beta chains given below trace back to one sample, sequenced in a study of OX40 agonist ivuxolimab in advanced cancers. Method: immunoSEQ multiplex PCR; TCRdb's copy keeps in-frame clones and lacks some. The profile shows roughly 14,000 clones, roughly 60% of them singletons. Source: CD4+ or CD8+ T cells sorted from blood, taken in a trial of the OX40 agonist ivuxolimab. The source is an adult with an advanced solid tumor such as melanoma, head and neck, liver or kidney cancer.

The rearrangement links TRBV7-3 to TRBJ2-3, with D hard to call. The germline V gene encodes CDR1 SGHTA and CDR2 FQGTGA. With 4 bases removed from V and 5 bases from J, the gap between germline ends came to 16 bases. This CDR3 is built from 15 residues. In DNA, the CDR3 is TGTGCCAGCAGCTCGGACGGCCTCGAAGGAGATACGCAGTATTTT. Its translation is CASSSDGLEGDTQYF. The full variable domain, its missing parts supplied by reference TRBV7-3 and TRBJ2-3, is GAGVSQTPSNKVTEKGKYVELRCDPISGHTALYWYRQSLGQGPEFLIYFQGTGAADDSGLPNDRFFAVRPEGSVSTLKIQRTERGDSAVYLCASSSDGLEGDTQYFGPGTRLTVL.

This clone was seen more than once but under ten times. This chain's CDR3 is CASSLAPTGQGADTQYF. For the CDR3, the DNA is TGTGCCAGCAGCTTAGCGCCGACAGGGCAGGGGGCAGATACGCAGTATTTT. The chain is built from TRBV7-2 and TRBJ2-3; 7 bases agree with TRBD1. CDR3 size: 17 residues. V was pared by 0 bases and J by 4 bases, with 10 bases of the junction left unmatched. In germline, CDR1 is SGHTA, CDR2 FQGNSA.

This chain joins TRBV5-1 and TRBJ2-7; D unclear. The CDR3 totals 11 residues. Trimming took off 6 bases at V and 2 bases at J, with 6 bases between the two ends. Germline CDR1 is SGHRS and CDR2 is YFSETQ. CDR3 nucleotides: TGCGCCAGCAATTCGGCCTACGAGCAGTACTTC. Protein sequence: CASNSAYEQYF.

The J gene is TRBJ2-3, the V gene TRBV2; 9 nucleotides align to TRBD2. The ends lost 1 base at V and 4 bases at J; junction bases unmatched: 3. The CDR3 covers 15 residues. Germline lookup yields CDR1 SNHLY and CDR2 FYNNEI. The CDR3 sequence: CASSEGGGAPDTQYF. As DNA, the CDR3 is TGTGCCAGCAGTGAAGGCGGGGGGGCCCCAGATACGCAGTATTTT.

This clone has only one observation. V gene TRBV18 combines with J gene TRBJ1-1; possibly TRBD1 for D (6 bases). V lost 3 bases and J lost 8, with 10 bases in between. The CDR3 is made up of 12 amino acids. Germline V gene lookup returns CDR1 KGHSH and CDR2 LQKENI. CDR3 nucleotide sequence: TGTGCCAGCTCACCGGACAGTTGGGAAGCTTTCTTT. Protein sequence: CASSPDSWEAFF. Full variable domain (remainder filled in from reference TRBV18 and TRBJ1-1): NAGVMQNPRHLVRRRGQEARLRCSPMKGHSHVYWYRQLPEEGLKFMVYLQKENIIDESGMPKERFSAEFPKEGPSILRIQQVVRGDSAAYFCASSPDSWEAFFGQGTRLTVV.

V usage is TRBV6-6 and J usage is TRBJ2-3; D not certain. The germline CDR1 and CDR2 sequences are MNHNY and SVGAGI (reference sequence). V shed 3 bases and J shed 5 bases, with 12 bases lying between them. There are 14 residues in the CDR3. In DNA form, the CDR3 reads TGTGCCAGCAGTTATAGGGCAGCCTTAGATACGCAGTATTTT. As protein: CASSYRAALDTQYF.

There are a few counts of this clone. The chain couples TRBV21-1 to TRBJ2-3; the D call in the table, TRBD2, was not verified against the DNA. TRBV21-1 counts as a pseudogene. CDR3 size: 19 residues. CDR3 sequence (DNA): TGTGCCAGCAGCAAATCCCGGGCGGGGCGGGGGACTTTCACAGATACGCAGTATTTT. This sequence encodes CASSKSRAGRGTFTDTQYF.

The chain is built from TRBV19 and TRBJ2-7; 12 bases align to TRBD1. Germline values: CDR1 LNHDA, CDR2 SQIVND (reference sequence). The CDR3 spans 14 residues. Unmatched junction bases numbered 11, after V lost 11 bases and J lost 6 bases. DNA for the CDR3: TGTGCCGGCCCGCCGGGACAGGGGGCGGGCGAGCAGTACTTC. Amino acid sequence: CAGPPGQGAGEQYF.

The chain uses TRBV11-3 and TRBJ2-5; 8 nucleotides agree with TRBD1. The V gene end was trimmed by 4 bases and the J gene end by 5 bases; junction bases not matched to a gene: 12. The length of the CDR3 is 16 residues. Germline CDR1 SGHNT, CDR2 YENEEA. The CDR3 bases are TGTGCCAGCAGCTCAGGGGCGCAGGGGGCGGAGGAGACCCAGTACTTC. The encoded protein is CASSSGAQGAEETQYF.

V gene TRBV6-1 combines with J gene TRBJ2-2; 7 positions match TRBD2. The CDR3 runs to 12 residues. V gave up 2 bases and J gave up 16 bases; unmatched junction bases: 7. Germline loops: CDR1 MNHNS, CDR2 SASEGT. This CDR3 is CASSERAPGGFF. DNA for the CDR3: TGTGCCAGCAGTGAACGGGCCCCGGGAGGGTTTTTT.

This clone was observed a handful of times. The rearrangement uses TRBV7-9 and TRBJ1-6; no reliable D call. The ends were cut back, 2 bases at V and 8 bases at J, with 10 bases in the middle. Germline CDR1 and CDR2: SEHNR and FQNEAQ (reference sequence). The CDR3 loop spans 14 amino acids. DNA of the CDR3: TGTGCCAGCAGCTTAAACAGAAACTATTCACCCCTCCACTTT. Translated: CASSLNRNYSPLHF.